Presented here are 21 T cell receptor beta chains from one specimen sequenced in a study of T-cell reconstitution after alpha-beta-depleted transplantation in children. Unique molecular identifiers were built into the TCRbeta library. MiXCR was run by TCRdb on the PCR reads, yielding one entry per CDR3 protein. In the table there are 130,000 to 150,000 distinct CDR3 sequences, around 8.5% of which are singletons. Material: PBMCs, mostly from graft donor cells, obtained 180 days after TCRalphabeta/CD19-depleted stem cell transplant. Receptors originate from a female patient aged 2-9 years who had a stem cell transplant for congenital amegakaryocytic thrombocytopenia, so the T cells may come from the graft donor.

This clonotype occurred many times. The chain joins TRBV7-3 to TRBJ2-6; D is unclear. Germline values: CDR1 SGHTA, CDR2 FQGTGA. CDR3 length: 14 amino acids. With 1 base removed from V and 3 bases from J, the gap between germline ends came to 4 bases. The CDR3 region has the DNA TGTGCCAGCAGCTTAAATTATGGGGCCAACGTCCTGACTTTC. Translation gives CASSLNYGANVLTF.

In its sample, this clonotype was seen many times. The chain employs TRBV6-5 and TRBJ1-6, with a possible D match to TRBD1 (5 bases). V lost 2 bases to trimming and J lost 7 bases, with 18 bases between them. CDR3 length: 17 residues. In germline, CDR1 is MNHEY, CDR2 SVGAGI. CDR3: CASSYGGLVGTNSPLHF. The CDR3 region has the DNA TGTGCCAGCAGTTACGGGGGGTTGGTAGGAACCAATTCACCCCTCCACTTT.

Many counts were recorded for this clonotype. The chain has TRBV5-1 and TRBJ2-2; weak D call: TRBD2 (5 bases). Germline assignment: CDR1 SGHRS and CDR2 YFSETQ. The CDR3 is made up of 15 amino acids. V was cut by 1 base and J by 3 bases, with 10 bases left in between. CDR3 region: CASSLSLDYTGELFF. CDR3 in DNA: TGCGCCAGCAGCTTGTCACTAGACTACACCGGGGAGCTGTTTTTT.

This clonotype was counted many times. This sequence joins TRBV28 and TRBJ2-2, with 8 bases matching TRBD1. Germline-derived CDR1 and CDR2 are MDHEN and SYDVKM. V shed 7 bases and J 8 bases; nucleotides not matched to a gene: 12. CDR3 length equals 15 residues. The CDR3 region has the DNA TGTGCCAGCAAAAGGACAGGGTTCTTTTGGGGGGAGCTGTTTTTT. As protein: CASKRTGFFWGELFF.

This clonotype was recorded many times. The rearrangement links TRBV29-1 to TRBJ2-2, with a possible D match to TRBD1 (5 bases). Germline V lookup: CDR1 SQVTM, CDR2 ANQGSEA. The V and J ends lost 5 bases and 5 bases respectively, with 12 bases between them. The CDR3 consists of 13 residues. The CDR3 loop is CSVSIQATGELFF. In DNA form, the CDR3 reads TGCAGCGTTTCTATACAGGCTACCGGGGAGCTGTTTTTT.

This clonotype was counted ten times or more. The chain employs TRBV4-3 and TRBJ2-1, with 10 bases fitting TRBD1. CDR3 length: 19 amino acids. Looked up from germline, CDR1 is LGHNA and CDR2 is YSLEER. With 0 bases clipped from V and 7 bases from J, the junction kept 15 bases outside the gene matches. The CDR3: CASSQDGTGVAGAWNEQFF. CDR3 sequence (DNA): TGCGCCAGCAGCCAAGATGGGACAGGGGTGGCGGGAGCGTGGAATGAGCAGTTCTTC.

The sample holds a few counts of this clonotype. V is TRBV20-1 and J is TRBJ2-2, with 8 bases lining up with TRBD2. Germline V gene sequence: CDR1 DFQATT, CDR2 SNEGSKA (reference sequence). This CDR3 comprises 14 residues. J gave up 1 base and V 3 bases, and 1 base lay outside the gene matches. The CDR3 is CSASTSGNTGELFF. CDR3 nucleotide sequence: TGCAGTGCTAGCACTAGCGGGAACACCGGGGAGCTGTTTTTT.

This clonotype has at least ten counts. The chain is built from TRBV24-1 and TRBJ2-2, with TRBD1 as a possible D gene (5 bases). The CDR3 runs to 13 residues. V lost 4 bases and J lost 8, with 10 bases in between. CDR1 KGHDR and CDR2 SFDVKD come from the germline V gene. The CDR3 reads CATSEARAGELFF. The CDR3 DNA sequence: TGTGCCACCAGTGAGGCCAGGGCTGGGGAGCTGTTTTTT.

This clonotype was seen ten or more times. The V call is TRBV5-1, the J call TRBJ2-5; possibly TRBD1 for D (5 bases). The V end was cut by 7 bases, the J end by 3 bases, with 10 bases between. CDR1 and CDR2 from the germline V gene are SGHRS and YFSETQ. This CDR3 contains 12 residues. The DNA for the CDR3 is TGCGCCAGCGGGGCGCAGGAAGAGACCCAGTACTTC. Protein product: CASGAQEETQYF.

V is TRBV12-3 or TRBV12-4 and J is TRBJ1-6, with TRBD1 matching over 10 bases. The V and J ends lost 1 base and 10 bases, in that order; junction bases with no gene match: 7. There are 16 residues in the CDR3. CDR3 nucleotides: TGTGCCAGCAGTTTAGGGGGACAGGGGTTCTGGTCACCCCTCCACTTT. This gives the protein CASSLGGQGFWSPLHF.

This clonotype was observed a few times. The chain is built from TRBV6-1 and TRBJ2-7, with no clear D. Germline V lookup: CDR1 MNHNS, CDR2 SASEGT. The CDR3 spans 19 residues. V was trimmed by 6 bases and J by 0 bases, leaving 27 bases between them. The CDR3 nucleotides read TGTGCCAGCAGCCACAGAACCCAAGATGGACGGTATTTCTCCTACGAGCAGTACTTC. It codes for CASSHRTQDGRYFSYEQYF.

This clonotype appeared many times. V gene TRBV27 combines with J gene TRBJ2-1; D remains unclear. The CDR3 is 15 amino acids. Trimming took 5 bases from V and 2 from J, leaving 13 bases between them. Per the germline V gene, CDR1 is MNHEY and CDR2 is SMNVEV (reference sequence). The CDR3 DNA reads as TGTGCCAGCAGTCCCCTCAGAGCCGCCTACAATGAGCAGTTCTTC. Encoded protein: CASSPLRAAYNEQFF.

This clonotype was found a few times. This chain connects TRBV7-2 to TRBJ2-7; 8 bases agree with TRBD1. Germline V gene data show CDR1 as SGHTA and CDR2 as FQGNSA. This CDR3 has 13 residues. V shed 5 bases and J 6 bases; nucleotides not matched to a gene: 6. In DNA form, the CDR3 reads TGTGCCAGCAGCCCCTGGACAGGGTCCGAGCAGTACTTC. This translates into CASSPWTGSEQYF.

The gene calls are TRBV11-1 and TRBJ2-5; D unresolved. From germline, CDR1 is SGHAT and CDR2 FQDESV (reference sequence). V was shortened by 5 bases and J by 4 bases, with 20 bases between the two germline ends. This CDR3 has 16 amino acids. The CDR3 sequence: CASSPRVVGYGETQYF. The CDR3 bases are TGTGCCAGCAGCCCAAGGGTTGTAGGATATGGAGAGACCCAGTACTTC.

This chain links TRBV13 with TRBJ1-5; D ambiguous. V shed 0 bases and J shed 8 bases, with 11 bases lying between them. This CDR3 contains 14 residues. Germline V gene lookup returns CDR1 PRHDT and CDR2 FYEKMQ (reference sequence). CDR3 DNA sequence: TGTGCCAGCAGCTTAGGCAGGAAGGTTAAGCCCCAGCATTTT. Protein: CASSLGRKVKPQHF. Drawing the rest from reference TRBV13 and TRBJ1-5, the complete variable domain is AAGVIQSPRHLIKEKRETATLKCYPIPRHDTVYWYQQGPGQDPQFLISFYEKMQSDKGSIPDRFSAQQFSDYHSELNMSSLELGDSALYFCASSLGRKVKPQHFGDGTRLSIL.

This clonotype was detected ten times or more. CDR3 in DNA: TGTGCCAGCAGCTTACGGGGGAGGGACAATGAGCAGTTCTTC. Translated, it gives CASSLRGRDNEQFF. This chain joins TRBV7-8 and TRBJ2-1; 7 positions agree with TRBD2. CDR3 length: 14 residues. The V gene end was trimmed by 2 bases and the J gene end by 5 bases; junction bases not matched to a gene: 3. In germline, CDR1 is SGHVS, CDR2 FQNEAQ. Drawing the rest from reference TRBV7-8 and TRBJ2-1, the complete variable domain is GAGVSQSPRYKVAKRGQDVALRCDPISGHVSLFWYQQALGQGPEFLTYFQNEAQLDKSGLPSDRFFAERPEGSVSTLKIQRTQQEDSAVYLCASSLRGRDNEQFFGPGTRLTVL.

This clonotype was found many times. V usage is TRBV15 and J usage is TRBJ2-3, with D possibly being TRBD2 (6 bases). The CDR3 totals 17 residues. V lost 2 bases, J lost 6 bases, and 21 bases lay in between. CDR1 LNHNV and CDR2 YYDKDF come from the germline V gene (reference sequence). The CDR3 coding sequence is TGTGCCACCAGCAGACCGCGGACGCGGGACCGTAGGGATACGCAGTATTTT. Translating gives CATSRPRTRDRRDTQYF.

Comment on this clonotype: At one end the junction does not follow the germline gene, possibly because of a read error. The chain carries TRBV6-5 and TRBJ1-6; D is unresolved. CDR1 and CDR2 (germline): MNHEY, SVGAGI. The CDR3 sequence is 15 residues long. CDR3 region: CASSYAAPYNSPIHF. The CDR3 DNA sequence: TGTGCCAGCAGTTACGCGGCCCCATATAATTCACCCATCCACTTT.

This clonotype turned up a few times. It may be a read error: a sequence one base away is much more abundant. The chain couples TRBV7-2 to TRBJ1-2; no reliable D call. This CDR3 region has 14 residues. Germline V gene lookup returns CDR1 SGHTA and CDR2 FQGNSA. V dropped 1 base and J dropped 4 bases, with 10 bases sitting between them. CDR3 protein: CASSLGWALYGYTF. CDR3 DNA: TGTGCCAGCAGCTTAGGTTGGGCTCTCTATGGCTACACCTTC.

This clonotype was seen at least ten times. The V gene is TRBV7-6, the J gene TRBJ1-1; D gene unclear. V lost 5 bases to trimming and J lost 3 bases, with 10 bases between them. Germline CDR1 is SGHVS and CDR2 is FNYEAQ. The CDR3 has 13 amino acids. The CDR3 spells CASSPPFDTEAFF. CDR3 DNA: TGTGCCAGCAGCCCACCTTTTGACACTGAAGCTTTCTTT.

This clonotype was seen at least ten times. This rearrangement joins TRBV2 to TRBJ1-5; possibly TRBD1 for D (6 bases). The CDR3 is 16 residues long. Trimming stripped 1 base from V and 3 bases from J, with 13 bases between. Germline CDR1 SNHLY, CDR2 FYNNEI. The chain's CDR3 is CASSEGLDRLNQPQHF. CDR3 DNA: TGTGCCAGCAGTGAAGGGTTGGACAGACTCAATCAGCCCCAGCATTTT.